This T cell receptor beta chain is drawn from a study of shared clonotypes between healthy human individuals. Study-level findings and limits: Around 5% of naive CD4 clonotypes were common to a few donors. Clonotype sharing among donors likely depends on sequencing depth.

TCRdb's table, derived via immunoSEQ multiplex PCR, lists solely in-frame clones and lacks some. Of hundreds of thousands of clones listed, 90% to 95% are singletons. As concerns this clone: The antigen remains undetermined.

Naive CD8 cells, CD45RO-negative and positively selected for CCR7, excluded terminally differentiated effector memory CD45RA+ cells. V dropped 4 bases and J dropped 3; count of bases not matched to a gene: 8. Germline assignment: CDR1 SGHRS and CDR2 YFSETQ. There are 15 residues in the CDR3. The sequence derives from a man between 25 and 39 years old in good health. The sequencing input was naive CD8+ T cells sorted from blood. The chain couples TRBV5-1 to TRBJ2-7; 9 bases are a match to TRBD1. The CDR3 sequence: CASSSAGTGYYEQYF. DNA of the CDR3: TGCGCCAGCAGCAGCGCCGGGACAGGGTACTACGAGCAGTACTTC.